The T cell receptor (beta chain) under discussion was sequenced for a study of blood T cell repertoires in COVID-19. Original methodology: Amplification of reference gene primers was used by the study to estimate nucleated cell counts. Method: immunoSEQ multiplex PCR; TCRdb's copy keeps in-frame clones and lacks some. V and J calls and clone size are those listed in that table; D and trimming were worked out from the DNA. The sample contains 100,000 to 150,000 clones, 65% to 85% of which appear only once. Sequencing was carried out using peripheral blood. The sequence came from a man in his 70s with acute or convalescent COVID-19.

CDR3 region: CASSYSGRGQGNQPQHF. Here the CDR3 DNA reads TGTGCCAGCAGTTACTCGGGCAGGGGACAGGGCAATCAGCCCCAGCATTTT. This chain connects TRBV6-2 or TRBV6-3 to TRBJ1-5; 8 nucleotides align to TRBD1. The CDR3 consists of 17 residues. J lost 2 bases, V lost 0 bases, and 6 bases had no gene match. Germline loops: CDR1 MNHEY, CDR2 SVGEGT.